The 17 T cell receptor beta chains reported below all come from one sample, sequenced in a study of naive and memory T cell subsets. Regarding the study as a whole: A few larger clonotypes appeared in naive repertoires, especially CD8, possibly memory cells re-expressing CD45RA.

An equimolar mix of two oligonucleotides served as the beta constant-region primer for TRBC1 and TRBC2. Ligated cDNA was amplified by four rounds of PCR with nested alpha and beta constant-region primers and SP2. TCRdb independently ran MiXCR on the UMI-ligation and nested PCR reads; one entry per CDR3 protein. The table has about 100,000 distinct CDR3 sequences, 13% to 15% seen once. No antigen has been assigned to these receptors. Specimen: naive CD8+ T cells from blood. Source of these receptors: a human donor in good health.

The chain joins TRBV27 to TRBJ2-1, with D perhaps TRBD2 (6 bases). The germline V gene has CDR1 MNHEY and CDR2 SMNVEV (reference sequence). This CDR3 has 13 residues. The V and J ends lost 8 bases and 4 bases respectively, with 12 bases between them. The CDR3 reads CASSVAVYNEQFF. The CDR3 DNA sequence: TGTGCCAGCTCGGTAGCGGTGTACAATGAGCAGTTCTTC.

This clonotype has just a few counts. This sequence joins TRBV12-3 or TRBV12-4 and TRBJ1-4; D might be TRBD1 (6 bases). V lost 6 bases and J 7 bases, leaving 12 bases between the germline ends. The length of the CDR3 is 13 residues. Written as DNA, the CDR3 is TGTGCCAGCAGGGGGGCTGGAGCTGAAAAACTGTTTTTT. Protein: CASRGAGAEKLFF.

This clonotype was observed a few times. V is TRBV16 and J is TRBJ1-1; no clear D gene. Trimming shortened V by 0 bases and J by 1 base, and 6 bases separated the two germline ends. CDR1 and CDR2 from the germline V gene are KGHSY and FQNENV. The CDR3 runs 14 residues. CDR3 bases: TGTGCCAGCAGCCAATCTACAGCGAACACTGAAGCTTTCTTT. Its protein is CASSQSTANTEAFF.

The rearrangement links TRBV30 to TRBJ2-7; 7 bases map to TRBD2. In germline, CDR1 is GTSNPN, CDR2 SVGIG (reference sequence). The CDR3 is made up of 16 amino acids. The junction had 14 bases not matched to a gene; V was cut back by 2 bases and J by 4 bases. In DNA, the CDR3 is TGTGCCTGGAGTCAAAACCATCGGGACTACCAATACGAGCAGTACTTC. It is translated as CAWSQNHRDYQYEQYF.

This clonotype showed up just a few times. The CDR3 sequence: CASSFAQNNEQFF. CDR3 DNA: TGTGCCAGCAGTTTTGCCCAGAACAATGAGCAGTTCTTC. V is TRBV12-3 or TRBV12-4 and J is TRBJ2-1, with unresolved D. V was cut by 3 bases and J by 5 bases, with 8 bases left in between. The CDR3 covers 13 residues.

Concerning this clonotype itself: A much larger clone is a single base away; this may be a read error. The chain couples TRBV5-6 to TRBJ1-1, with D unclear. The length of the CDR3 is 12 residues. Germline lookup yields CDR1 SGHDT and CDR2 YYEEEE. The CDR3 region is CASNLGNTEAFF. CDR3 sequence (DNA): TGTGCCAGCAACTTGGGGAACACTGAAGCTTTCTTT. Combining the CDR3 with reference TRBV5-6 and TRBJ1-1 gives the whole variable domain DAGVTQSPTHLIKTRGQQVTLRCSPKSGHDTVSWYQQALGQGPQFIFQYYEEEERQRGNFPDRFSGHQFPNYSSELNVNALLLGDSALYLCASNLGNTEAFFGQGTRLTVV.

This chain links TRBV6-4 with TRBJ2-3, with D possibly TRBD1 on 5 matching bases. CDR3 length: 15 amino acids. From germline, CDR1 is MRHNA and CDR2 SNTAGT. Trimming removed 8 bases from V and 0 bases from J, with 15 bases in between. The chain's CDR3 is CASATTAGSTDTQYF. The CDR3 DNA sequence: TGTGCCAGCGCTACGACGGCAGGGAGCACAGATACGCAGTATTTT.

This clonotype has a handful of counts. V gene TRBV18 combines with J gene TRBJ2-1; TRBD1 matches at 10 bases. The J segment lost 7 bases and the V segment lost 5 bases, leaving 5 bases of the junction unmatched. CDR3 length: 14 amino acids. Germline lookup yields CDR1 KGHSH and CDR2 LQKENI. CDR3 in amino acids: CASSTRGQGNEQFF. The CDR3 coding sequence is TGTGCCAGCTCAACGAGGGGACAGGGGAATGAGCAGTTCTTC.

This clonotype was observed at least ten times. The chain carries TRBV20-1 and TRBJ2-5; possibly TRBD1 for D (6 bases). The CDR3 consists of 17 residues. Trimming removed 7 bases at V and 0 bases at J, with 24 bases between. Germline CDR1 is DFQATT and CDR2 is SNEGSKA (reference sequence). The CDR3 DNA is TGCAGTGTCATCCCTGTCGAGACAGGCCGGTACCAAGAGACCCAGTACTTC. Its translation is CSVIPVETGRYQETQYF.

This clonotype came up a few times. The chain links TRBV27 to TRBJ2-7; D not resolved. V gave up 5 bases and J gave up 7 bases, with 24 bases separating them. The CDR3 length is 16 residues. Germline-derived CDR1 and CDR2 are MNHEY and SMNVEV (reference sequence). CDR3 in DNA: TGTGCCAGCAGTCCTATCGATGGGATCGTCGGAGAGGAGCAGTACTTC. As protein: CASSPIDGIVGEEQYF.

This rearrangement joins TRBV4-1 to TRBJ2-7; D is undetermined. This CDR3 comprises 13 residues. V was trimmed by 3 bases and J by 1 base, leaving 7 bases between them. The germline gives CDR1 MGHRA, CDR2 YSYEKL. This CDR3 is CASSQYQSYEQYF. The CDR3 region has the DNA TGCGCCAGCAGCCAGTATCAGTCCTACGAGCAGTACTTC.

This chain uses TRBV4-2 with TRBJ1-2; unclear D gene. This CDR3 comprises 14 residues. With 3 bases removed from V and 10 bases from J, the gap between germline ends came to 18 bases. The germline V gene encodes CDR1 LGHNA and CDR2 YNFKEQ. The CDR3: CASSQEDSPDDYTF. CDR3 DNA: TGTGCCAGCAGCCAGGAAGATAGTCCCGACGACTACACCTTC.

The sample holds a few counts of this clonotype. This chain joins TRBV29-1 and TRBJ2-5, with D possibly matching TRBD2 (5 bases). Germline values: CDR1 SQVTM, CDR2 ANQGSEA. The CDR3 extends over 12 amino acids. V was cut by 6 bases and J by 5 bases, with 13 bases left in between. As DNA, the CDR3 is TGCAGCGTAGGGAGAGTGGGTGAGACCCAGTACTTC. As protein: CSVGRVGETQYF.

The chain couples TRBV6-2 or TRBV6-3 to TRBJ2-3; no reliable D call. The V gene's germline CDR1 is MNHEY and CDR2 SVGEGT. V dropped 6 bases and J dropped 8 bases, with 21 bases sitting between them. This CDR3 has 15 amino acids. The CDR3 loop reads CASSLLSAQASTQYF. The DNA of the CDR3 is TGTGCCAGCAGCCTACTGTCGGCCCAGGCATCTACGCAGTATTTT.

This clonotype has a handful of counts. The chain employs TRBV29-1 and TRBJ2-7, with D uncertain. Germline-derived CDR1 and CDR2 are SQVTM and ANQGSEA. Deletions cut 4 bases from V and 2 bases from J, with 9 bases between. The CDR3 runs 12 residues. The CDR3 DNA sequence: TGCAGCGTTGTGGTTTCAGCCTACGAGCAGTACTTC. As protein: CSVVVSAYEQYF.

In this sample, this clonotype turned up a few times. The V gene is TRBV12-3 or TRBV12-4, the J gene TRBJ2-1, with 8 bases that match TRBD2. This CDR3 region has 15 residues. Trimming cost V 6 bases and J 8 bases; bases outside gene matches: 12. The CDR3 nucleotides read TGTGCCAGCAGGGGACTAGGGGCGTCCTTCTATGAGCAGTTCTTC. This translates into CASRGLGASFYEQFF.

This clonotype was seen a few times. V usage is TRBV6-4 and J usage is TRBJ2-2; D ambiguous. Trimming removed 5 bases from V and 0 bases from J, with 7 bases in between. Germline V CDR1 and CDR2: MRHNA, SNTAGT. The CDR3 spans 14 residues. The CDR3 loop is CASSLGPNTGELFF. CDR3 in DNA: TGTGCCAGCAGTTTAGGGCCGAACACCGGGGAGCTGTTTTTT.